The 2 T cell receptor beta chains below all came from one sample that was sequenced in a study of cytomegalovirus exposure and HLA in healthy donors. PCR was performed using 60 Vbeta and 13 Jbeta primers. Method: immunoSEQ multiplex PCR; TCRdb's copy keeps in-frame clones and lacks some. The table lists 45,000 to 70,000 clones, with about 10% in the top ten. Sequencing was carried out using PBMCs. These receptors were obtained from a woman aged 50 to 65 in good health and CMV-seropositive.

This chain uses TRBV5-1 with TRBJ1-6; 7 bases line up with TRBD1. The V and J ends lost 5 bases and 5 bases, in that order; junction bases with no gene match: 22. Germline CDR1 and CDR2: SGHRS and YFSETQ. The CDR3 covers 20 residues. DNA for the CDR3: TGCGCCAGCAGTCTTGGCCGAAGGGGGCCGAATCCGGGGAATAATTCACCCCTCCACTTT. Residues: CASSLGRRGPNPGNNSPLHF.

The chain uses TRBV13 and TRBJ1-1, with 7 positions matching TRBD1. Germline lookup yields CDR1 PRHDT and CDR2 FYEKMQ (reference sequence). The V and J ends lost 1 base and 4 bases, in that order; junction bases with no gene match: 6. The CDR3 is 15 amino acids. For the CDR3, the DNA is TGTGCCAGCAGCTTAGAGGGGAAGGGGGCCACTGAAGCTTTCTTT. It codes for CASSLEGKGATEAFF.